This paragraph reports one T cell receptor beta chain. Its antigen is not known. The germline V and J ends were trimmed by 3 bases and 6 bases, with 11 bases remaining between them. The CDR3 runs 12 residues. Germline V CDR1 and CDR2: GTSNPN, SVGIG (reference sequence). The data were obtained in a study of T cell responses to AZD1222 COVID-19 vaccine. Some clones are missing from TCRdb's copy, which holds only in-frame ones; the method was immunoSEQ multiplex PCR. There are 150,000 to 200,000 clones in the sample; 90% to 95% occur only once, and 3.6% lies in the top ten. Overall study findings and caveats: Two AZD1222 doses significantly raised spike-specific TCR breadth and depth over controls.

The sequencing here drew on peripheral blood, taken 28 days after the second dose of the MenACWY control vaccine. The receptor's source is an adult who received the MenACWY meningococcal vaccine as a control. V is TRBV30 and J is TRBJ1-2; D is ambiguous. The CDR3 sequence: CAWSATDHGYTF. Here the CDR3 DNA reads TGTGCCTGGAGCGCCACGGACCATGGCTACACCTTC.